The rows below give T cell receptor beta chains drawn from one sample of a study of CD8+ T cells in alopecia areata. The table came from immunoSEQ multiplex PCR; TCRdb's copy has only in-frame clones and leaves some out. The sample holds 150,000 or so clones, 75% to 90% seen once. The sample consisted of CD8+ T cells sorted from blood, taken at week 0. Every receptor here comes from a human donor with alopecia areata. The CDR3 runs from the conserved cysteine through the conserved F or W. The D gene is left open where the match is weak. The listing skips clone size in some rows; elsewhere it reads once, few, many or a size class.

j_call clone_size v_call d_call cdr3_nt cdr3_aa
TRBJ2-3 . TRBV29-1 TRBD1 TGCAGCGTTGATGTCGGGACAGGGTTAGGAGATACACAGTATTTT CSVDVGTGLGDTQYF
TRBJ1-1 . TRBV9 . TGTGCCAGCAGCCTAACAGGGAAGGGCACTGAAGCTTTCTTT CASSLTGKGTEAFF
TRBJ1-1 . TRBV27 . TGTGCCAGCAAGATCGGGACGGCTAACGAAGCTTTCTTT CASKIGTANEAFF
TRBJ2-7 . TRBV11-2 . TGTGCCAGCAGCCCCTCGGACAACTACGAGCAGTACTTC CASSPSDNYEQYF
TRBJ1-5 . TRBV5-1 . TGCGCCAGCAGCTTAGGGGAGAGCAATCAGCCCCAGCATTTT CASSLGESNQPQHF
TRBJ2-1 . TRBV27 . TGTGCCAGCAGTTTGGGAAGGGAGCAGTTCTTC CASSLGREQFF
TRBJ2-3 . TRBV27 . TGTGCCAGCGGGATAGGAAAGGATACGCAGTATTTT CASGIGKDTQYF
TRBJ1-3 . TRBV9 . TGTGCCAGCAGCGTGAAGGGACATCAGAGCTCTGGAAACACCATATATTTT CASSVKGHQSSGNTIYF
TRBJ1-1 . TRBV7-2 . TGTGCCAGCAGCTTAACTCGCAGGAACACTGAAGCTTTCTTT CASSLTRRNTEAFF
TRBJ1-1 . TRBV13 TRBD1 TGTGCCAGCAGCCTCGGGACAGGGACAGGGACTGAAGCTTTCTTT CASSLGTGTGTEAFF
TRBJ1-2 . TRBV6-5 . TGTGCCCAGTCCCGTGGGACTAACTATGGCTACACCTTC CAQSRGTNYGYTF
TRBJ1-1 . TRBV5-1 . TGCGCCAGCAGCTTGGACGAGACAGGGAACACTGAAGCTTTCTTT CASSLDETGNTEAFF
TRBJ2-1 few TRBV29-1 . TGCAGCGTTGAAAGTGGGGTAACCTACAATGAGCAGTTCTTC CSVESGVTYNEQFF
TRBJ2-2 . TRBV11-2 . TGTGCCAGCAGCTTATTTGGGGAGCTGTTTTTT CASSLFGELFF
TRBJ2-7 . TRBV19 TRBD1 TGTGCCAGTAGTATGGGACAGGGCTACGAGCAGTACTTC CASSMGQGYEQYF
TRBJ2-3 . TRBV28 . TGTGCCAGCAGTTTAGGCCTAGGCACAGATACGCAGTATTTT CASSLGLGTDTQYF
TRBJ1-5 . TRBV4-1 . TGCGCCAGCAGCCAAATGGACAGTAGGAATCAGCCCCAGCATTTT CASSQMDSRNQPQHF
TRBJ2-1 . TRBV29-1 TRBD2 TGCAGCGTTGAAGACCTCCCTAGCGGAGCCTACAATGAGCAGTTCTTC CSVEDLPSGAYNEQFF
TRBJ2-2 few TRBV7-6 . TGTGCCAGCAGCACGGACTGGCCGAACACCGGGGAGCTGTTTTTT CASSTDWPNTGELFF
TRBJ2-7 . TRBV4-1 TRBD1 TGCGCCAGCAGCCAAACCGGGACAGGGGACTACGAGCAGTACTTC CASSQTGTGDYEQYF
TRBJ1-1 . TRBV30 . TGTGCCTGGAGTACCGCTCCCCCCAACACTGAAGCTTTCTTT CAWSTAPPNTEAFF
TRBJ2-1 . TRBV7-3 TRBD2 TGTGCCAGCAGCTCCTGGACTAGCGGGGCCTACAATGAGCAGTTCTTC CASSSWTSGAYNEQFF
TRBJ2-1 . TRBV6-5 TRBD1 TGTGCCAGCAGCTACAGGGGGAATGAGCAGTTCTTC CASSYRGNEQFF
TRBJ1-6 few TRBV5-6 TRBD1 TGTGCCAGCAGCCCGGACAGGCGCAATTCACCCCTCCACTTT CASSPDRRNSPLHF
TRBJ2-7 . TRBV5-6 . TGTGCCAGCAGCTTGGCAGCCTCCCCTCCCTACGAGCAGTACTTC CASSLAASPPYEQYF
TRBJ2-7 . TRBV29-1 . TGCAGCGTTACTTCGGAGGGTTATTACGAGCAGTACTTC CSVTSEGYYEQYF
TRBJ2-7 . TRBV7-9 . TGTGCCAGCAGCTTATTCTCCCTCGACAAGTCCTACGAGCAGTACTTC CASSLFSLDKSYEQYF